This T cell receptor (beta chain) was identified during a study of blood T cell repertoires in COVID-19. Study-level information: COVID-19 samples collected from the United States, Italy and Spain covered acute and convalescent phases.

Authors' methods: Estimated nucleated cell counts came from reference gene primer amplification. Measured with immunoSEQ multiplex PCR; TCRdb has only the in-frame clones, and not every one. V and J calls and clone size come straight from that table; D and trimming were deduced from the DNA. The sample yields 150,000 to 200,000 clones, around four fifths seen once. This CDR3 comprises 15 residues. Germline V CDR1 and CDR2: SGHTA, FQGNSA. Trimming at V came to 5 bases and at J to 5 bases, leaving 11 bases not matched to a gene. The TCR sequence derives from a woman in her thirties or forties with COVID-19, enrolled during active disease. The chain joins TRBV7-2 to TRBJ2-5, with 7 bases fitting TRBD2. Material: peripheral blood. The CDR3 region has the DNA TGTGCCAGCAGCCCAGCGGGACTCCAGGCGGAGACCCAGTACTTC. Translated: CASSPAGLQAETQYF.